The source of this TCR beta chain is a study of T cells after yellow fever vaccination. Study results and limitations: Booster sampling recovered most clones from primary vaccination (96% CD4, over 75% CD8). A weaker secondary response peaked on day 5, the primary on day 15.

This clonotype was observed many times. The antigen remains undetermined. MiXCR, applied by TCRdb to the 5' RACE reads, yields one record per CDR3 protein. The table records roughly 120,000 distinct CDR3 sequences, more than 5.5% of them present only once. Sequenced material: CD4+ T cells sorted from PBMCs, taken around 45 days after the first yellow fever vaccination. This sequence was found in a man between 18 and 35 years old who received the YFV17D yellow fever vaccine.

CDR3 nucleotides: TGTGCCAGCAGGTTTCCGGGACGGACAACTACCGGGGAGCTGTTTTTT. Protein: CASRFPGRTTTGELFF. V and J are TRBV11-2 and TRBJ2-2; D is perhaps TRBD1 or TRBD2 (5 bases each). Deletions cut 6 bases from V and 5 bases from J, with 19 bases between. The CDR3 length is 16 residues. Germline CDR1 SGHAT, CDR2 FQNNGV.